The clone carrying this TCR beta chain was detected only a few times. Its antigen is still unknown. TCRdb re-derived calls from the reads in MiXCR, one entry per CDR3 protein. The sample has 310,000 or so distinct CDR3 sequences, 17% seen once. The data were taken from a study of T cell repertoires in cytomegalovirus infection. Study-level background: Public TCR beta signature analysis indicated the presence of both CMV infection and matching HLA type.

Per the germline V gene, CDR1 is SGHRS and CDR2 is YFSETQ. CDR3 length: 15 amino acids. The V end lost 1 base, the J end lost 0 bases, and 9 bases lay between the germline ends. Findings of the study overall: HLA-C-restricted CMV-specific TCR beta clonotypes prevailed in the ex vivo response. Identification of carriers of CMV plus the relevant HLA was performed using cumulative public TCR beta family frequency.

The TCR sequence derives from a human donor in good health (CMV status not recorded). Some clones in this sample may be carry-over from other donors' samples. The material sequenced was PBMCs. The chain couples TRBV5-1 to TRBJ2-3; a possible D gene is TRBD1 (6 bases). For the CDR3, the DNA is TGCGCCAGCAGCTTGATAACAGGGAGCACAGATACGCAGTATTTT. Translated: CASSLITGSTDTQYF.